A single sample gave rise to the 25 T cell receptor beta chains below, sequenced in a study of cytomegalovirus exposure and HLA in healthy donors. PCR involved 60 Vbeta and 13 Jbeta primers. Some clones are missing from TCRdb's copy, which holds only in-frame ones; the method was immunoSEQ multiplex PCR. Seen here are roughly 170,000 clones, around 80% observed once, and the top ten hold more than 0.95%. The source material was PBMCs. These receptors all come from a girl between 2 and 10 years old in good health and CMV-seropositive.

The rearrangement links TRBV2 to TRBJ2-7; 8 bases line up with TRBD1. The V gene end was trimmed by 3 bases and the J gene end by 3 bases; junction bases not matched to a gene: 7. The CDR3 totals 15 residues. Germline CDR1 is SNHLY and CDR2 is FYNNEI. CDR3 protein: CASSDRGTGDYEQYF. The CDR3 coding sequence is TGTGCCAGCAGTGATCGCGGGACAGGCGACTACGAGCAGTACTTC.

This chain uses TRBV2 with TRBJ1-5; 8 bases align to TRBD1. The CDR3 runs to 12 residues. Germline CDR1 and CDR2: SNHLY and FYNNEI. V was pared by 6 bases and J by 6 bases, with 1 base of the junction left unmatched. In DNA, the CDR3 is TGTGCCAGCAGACAGGGGGTTCAGCCCCAGCATTTT. This codes for CASRQGVQPQHF.

The chain uses TRBV2 and TRBJ2-3, with D hard to call. Trimming removed 6 bases at V and 2 bases at J, with 6 bases between. The germline V gene has CDR1 SNHLY and CDR2 FYNNEI. CDR3 size: 12 residues. As DNA, the CDR3 is TGTGCCAGCAGCTCAGACACAGATACGCAGTATTTT. As protein: CASSSDTDTQYF.

The chain couples TRBV7-3 to TRBJ2-3, with 8 positions matching TRBD2. Germline V CDR1 and CDR2: SGHTA, FQGTGA. This CDR3 has 17 amino acids. J lost 1 base, V lost 4 bases, and 10 bases had no gene match. The chain's CDR3 is CASSSGTRNTGTDTQYF. In nucleotides, the CDR3 is TGTGCCAGCAGCTCCGGGACTAGAAATACCGGCACAGATACGCAGTATTTT.

In its sample, this clone was seen once. V gene TRBV15 combines with J gene TRBJ1-4; TRBD1 is a possible D gene (5 bases). Trimming shortened V by 4 bases and J by 10 bases, and 16 bases separated the two germline ends. The CDR3 runs 14 residues. The germline V gene has CDR1 LNHNV and CDR2 YYDKDF (reference sequence). CDR3 in DNA: TGTGCCACCAGCATTGATTCTGGGACTGGAAAACTGTTTTTT. Translation gives CATSIDSGTGKLFF.

The chain employs TRBV27 and TRBJ2-6, with D tentatively TRBD1 (6 bases). Trimming cost V 0 bases and J 0 bases, with 6 bases left between them. The length of the CDR3 is 16 residues. Looked up from germline, CDR1 is MNHEY and CDR2 is SMNVEV (reference sequence). CDR3 nucleotide sequence: TGTGCCAGCAGTTTATCGACAGGCTCTGGGGCCAACGTCCTGACTTTC. Residues: CASSLSTGSGANVLTF.

Only one count was recorded for this clone. This chain uses TRBV30 with TRBJ2-7; D is uncertain. V lost 0 bases and J 0 bases, leaving 6 bases between the germline ends. CDR1 GTSNPN and CDR2 SVGIG come from the germline V gene (reference sequence). The CDR3 is 13 residues long. CDR3 sequence reads: CAWSVLPSYEQYF. The CDR3 DNA reads as TGTGCCTGGAGTGTACTGCCCTCCTACGAGCAGTACTTC.

Only a few counts were recorded for this clone. V and J are TRBV7-9 and TRBJ1-5; 8 bases map to TRBD1. CDR1 and CDR2 from the germline V gene are SEHNR and FQNEAQ (reference sequence). Trimming took 4 bases from V and 11 from J; bases not matched to a gene: 16. The CDR3 spans 16 residues. Here the CDR3 reads CASSSLDRGDSESQHF. Written as DNA, the CDR3 is TGTGCCAGCAGCTCACTAGACAGGGGCGACTCCGAATCCCAGCATTTT.

The CDR3 protein is CASRGEQTNYGYTF. The DNA of the CDR3 is TGCGCCAGCAGGGGCGAACAAACTAACTATGGCTACACCTTC. The V gene is TRBV5-1, the J gene TRBJ1-2; D is ambiguous. V lost 5 bases to trimming and J lost 0 bases, with 11 bases between them. The CDR3 is 14 residues long. CDR1 is SGHRS, CDR2 YFSETQ, per germline. The entire variable domain, with the rest obtained from reference TRBV5-1 and TRBJ1-2, is as follows: KAGVTQTPRYLIKTRGQQVTLSCSPISGHRSVSWYQQTPGQGLQFLFEYFSETQRNKGNFPGRFSGRQFSNSRSEMNVSTLELGDSALYLCASRGEQTNYGYTFGSGTRLTVV.

The chain carries TRBV6-5 and TRBJ1-5; D may be TRBD1 (5 bases). Per germline, CDR1 MNHEY and CDR2 SVGAGI. Between the trimmed V and J ends, which lost 5 bases and 0 bases, there was a span of 11 bases. The length of the CDR3 is 15 residues. The CDR3 loop is CASSMGDYSNQPQHF. CDR3 coding DNA: TGTGCCAGCAGTATGGGGGACTATAGCAATCAGCCCCAGCATTTT.

The chain uses TRBV15 and TRBJ2-3, with D possibly TRBD2 on 5 matching bases. CDR3 length: 18 residues. Trimming stripped 2 bases from V and 1 base from J, with 19 bases between. CDR1 is LNHNV, CDR2 YYDKDF, per germline (reference sequence). The CDR3 sequence is CATSRPISVRRGTDTQYF. Written as DNA, the CDR3 is TGTGCCACCAGCAGACCGATTTCCGTCCGGCGGGGCACAGATACGCAGTATTTT.

The chain has TRBV5-1 and TRBJ1-6, with TRBD1 as a possible D gene (5 bases). The CDR3 loop spans 14 amino acids. With 5 bases removed from V and 5 bases from J, the gap between germline ends came to 11 bases. Germline V gene sequence: CDR1 SGHRS, CDR2 YFSETQ. The chain's CDR3 is CASSTREDNSPLHF. The CDR3 coding sequence is TGCGCCAGCAGTACCAGGGAAGATAATTCACCCCTCCACTTT. Based on the CDR3 plus reference TRBV5-1 and TRBJ1-6, the full variable domain is KAGVTQTPRYLIKTRGQQVTLSCSPISGHRSVSWYQQTPGQGLQFLFEYFSETQRNKGNFPGRFSGRQFSNSRSEMNVSTLELGDSALYLCASSTREDNSPLHFGNGTRLTVT.

This chain uses TRBV2 with TRBJ2-5; a possible D gene is TRBD2 (6 bases). The germline V and J ends were trimmed by 7 bases and 10 bases, with 16 bases remaining between them. This CDR3 comprises 12 residues. Per the germline V gene, CDR1 is SNHLY and CDR2 is FYNNEI. CDR3 DNA sequence: TGTGCCAGCACCGGTGGGGGAGGCGACCAGTACTTC. Translation: CASTGGGGDQYF. Filled out from reference TRBV2 and TRBJ2-5, the complete variable domain reads EPEVTQTPSHQVTQMGQEVILRCVPISNHLYFYWYRQILGQKVEFLVSFYNNEISEKSEIFDDQFSVERPDGSNFTLKIRSTKLEDSAMYFCASTGGGGDQYFGPGTRLLVL.

The V gene is TRBV7-9, the J gene TRBJ1-1, with a tentative D call TRBD1 (6 bases). The CDR3 runs to 15 residues. Germline V CDR1 and CDR2: SEHNR, FQNEAQ (reference sequence). The V end lost 2 bases, the J end lost 6 bases, and 16 bases lay between the germline ends. CDR3 sequence (DNA): TGTGCCAGCAGCTTACCACCCAGGGGAAGACCTGAAGCTTTCTTT. Amino acid sequence: CASSLPPRGRPEAFF. Together with reference TRBV7-9 and TRBJ1-1, the CDR3 gives the full variable domain: DTGVSQNPRHKITKRGQNVTFRCDPISEHNRLYWYRQTLGQGPEFLTYFQNEAQLEKSRLLSDRFSAERPKGSFSTLEIQRTEQGDSAMYLCASSLPPRGRPEAFFGQGTRLTVV.

This clone has just one count. The chain has TRBV28 and TRBJ2-1; TRBD2 aligns across 11 bases. V shed 7 bases and J 7 bases; nucleotides not matched to a gene: 6. The CDR3 is made up of 14 amino acids. CDR1 and CDR2 (germline): MDHEN, SYDVKM. As DNA, the CDR3 is TGTGCCAGCAACATAGCGGGAGGGGTGAATGAGCAGTTCTTC. Protein sequence: CASNIAGGVNEQFF.

The V call is TRBV28, the J call TRBJ2-7; TRBD2 aligns across 10 bases. Germline loops: CDR1 MDHEN, CDR2 SYDVKM. This CDR3 contains 13 residues. With V trimmed by 3 bases and J by 7 bases, 3 bases remained unmatched. Written as DNA, the CDR3 is TGTGCCAGCAGTTTTGGTAGCGGGAGGGAGCAGTACTTC. Protein product: CASSFGSGREQYF. Variable domain in full (rest from reference TRBV28 and TRBJ2-7): DVKVTQSSRYLVKRTGEKVFLECVQDMDHENMFWYRQDPGLGLRLIYFSYDVKMKEKGDIPEGYSVSREKKERFSLILESASTNQTSMYLCASSFGSGREQYFGPGTRLTVT.

This clone was seen a handful of times. The V and J genes are TRBV10-1 and TRBJ1-5; tentative D call: TRBD1 (5 bases). The germline V and J ends were trimmed by 6 bases and 3 bases, with 15 bases remaining between them. Germline CDR1 WNHNN, CDR2 SYGVQD (reference sequence). The CDR3 consists of 15 residues. The CDR3 sequence is CASRREGRNNQPQHF. The CDR3 DNA is TGCGCCAGCAGACGGGAGGGACGTAACAATCAGCCCCAGCATTTT.

The gene calls are TRBV5-1 and TRBJ1-1, with 7 bases lining up with TRBD1. Germline V gives CDR1 SGHRS, CDR2 YFSETQ. V was pared by 2 bases and J by 1 base, with 2 bases of the junction left unmatched. The CDR3 consists of 14 residues. CDR3 nucleotides: TGCGCCAGCAGCTTACAGGGGCAGAACACTGAAGCTTTCTTT. It encodes CASSLQGQNTEAFF.

The rearrangement joins TRBV6-1 to TRBJ1-1; the D is unclear. Germline assignment: CDR1 MNHNS and CDR2 SASEGT. V was pared by 4 bases and J by 10 bases, with 16 bases between. The length of the CDR3 is 13 residues. The chain's CDR3 is CASSAAMARGAFF. The CDR3 DNA sequence: TGTGCCAGCAGTGCCGCGATGGCTCGCGGAGCTTTCTTT.

This clone appeared a few times. V usage is TRBV6-5 and J usage is TRBJ2-1; D is possibly TRBD2 (7 bases). Trimming stripped 2 bases from V and 4 bases from J, with 15 bases between. Germline CDR1 and CDR2: MNHEY and SVGAGI. This CDR3 contains 16 residues. CDR3 amino acids: CASSYEGGGMYNEQFF. In nucleotides, the CDR3 is TGTGCCAGCAGTTACGAGGGGGGAGGGATGTACAATGAGCAGTTCTTC.

This clone appeared once. One junction end does not reproduce the germline sequence, and a read error may be involved. The CDR3 sequence: CASSLGRTGGVRYGYTF. CDR3 nucleotide sequence: TGTGCCAGCAGCCTAGGGCGGACAGGGGGGGTTAGGTATGGCTACACCTTC. This chain connects TRBV13 to TRBJ1-2, with 10 bases lining up with TRBD1. Germline V lookup: CDR1 PRHDT, CDR2 FYEKMQ (reference sequence). The CDR3 is 17 amino acids. The whole variable domain, remainder taken from reference TRBV13 and TRBJ1-2, is AAGVIQSPRHLIKEKRETATLKCYPIPRHDTVYWYQQGPGQDPQFLISFYEKMQSDKGSIPDRFSAQQFSDYHSELNMSSLELGDSALYFCASSLGRTGGVRYGYTFGSGTRLTVV.

The CDR3 sequence is CASSPQGLDEQYF. The CDR3 DNA sequence: TGTGCCAGCAGCCCCCAGGGTTTAGACGAGCAGTACTTC. The chain links TRBV27 to TRBJ2-7, with D perhaps matching TRBD1 (5 bases). The CDR3 spans 13 residues. Between the trimmed V and J ends, which lost 6 bases and 5 bases, there was a span of 14 bases. Germline loops: CDR1 MNHEY, CDR2 SMNVEV (reference sequence).

This clone came up once. The rearrangement joins TRBV2 to TRBJ1-5; possibly TRBD1 for D (6 bases). This CDR3 spans 15 amino acids. Germline V gives CDR1 SNHLY, CDR2 FYNNEI. With 7 bases removed from V and 9 bases from J, the gap between germline ends came to 22 bases. CDR3 protein: CASTRESGDYGPQHF. DNA of the CDR3: TGTGCCAGCACCCGAGAATCAGGGGATTATGGGCCCCAGCATTTT.

The V call is TRBV15, the J call TRBJ2-1, with 9 bases identical to TRBD2. The CDR3 sequence is 15 residues long. The trim removed 5 bases at V and 4 bases at J, leaving 6 bases unmatched. CDR1 and CDR2 (germline): LNHNV, YYDKDF (reference sequence). This CDR3 is CATSGSGRSYNEQFF. The DNA for the CDR3 is TGTGCCACCAGCGGTAGCGGGAGAAGTTACAATGAGCAGTTCTTC.

This CDR3 reads CASRGGRMNTEAFF. The DNA for the CDR3 is TGTGCCAGCAGAGGAGGTCGGATGAACACTGAAGCTTTCTTT. The chain combines TRBV6-5 with TRBJ1-1; D unresolved. Germline V gene data show CDR1 as MNHEY and CDR2 as SVGAGI. There are 14 residues in the CDR3. V was cut by 6 bases and J by 0 bases, with 11 bases left in between.